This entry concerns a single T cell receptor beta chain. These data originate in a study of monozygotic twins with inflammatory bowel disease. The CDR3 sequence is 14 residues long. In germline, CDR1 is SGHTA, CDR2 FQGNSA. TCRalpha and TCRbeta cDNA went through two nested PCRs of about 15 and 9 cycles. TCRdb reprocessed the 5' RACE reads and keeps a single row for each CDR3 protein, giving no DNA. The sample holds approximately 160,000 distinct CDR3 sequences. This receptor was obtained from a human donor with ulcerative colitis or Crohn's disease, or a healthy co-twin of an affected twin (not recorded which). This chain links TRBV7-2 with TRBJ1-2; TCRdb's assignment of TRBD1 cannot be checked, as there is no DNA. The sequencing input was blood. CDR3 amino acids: CASSPRQGGYGYTF.